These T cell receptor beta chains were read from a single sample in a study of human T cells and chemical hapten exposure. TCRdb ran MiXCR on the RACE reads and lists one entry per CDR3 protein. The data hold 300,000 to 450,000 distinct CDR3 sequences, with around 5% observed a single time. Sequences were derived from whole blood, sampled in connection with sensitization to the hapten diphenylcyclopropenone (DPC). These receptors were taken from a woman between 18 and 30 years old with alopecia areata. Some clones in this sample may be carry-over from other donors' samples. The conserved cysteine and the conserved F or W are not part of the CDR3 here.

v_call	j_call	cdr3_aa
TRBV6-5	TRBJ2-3	ASSYRGVHTDTQY
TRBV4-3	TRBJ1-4	ASSQDWGREKLF
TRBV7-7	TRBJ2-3	ASSTLGGADTQY
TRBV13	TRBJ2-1	ASSLANDNEQF
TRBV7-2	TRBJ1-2	ASSPQGQGAGGYT
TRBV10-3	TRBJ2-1	AISERTSGNEQF
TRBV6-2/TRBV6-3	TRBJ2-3	ASSSGDTHTDTQY
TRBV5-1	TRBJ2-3	ASSLGMRGVSTDTQY
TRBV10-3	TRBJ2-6	AISDYSGANVLT
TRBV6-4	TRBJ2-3	ASSDRTTDTQY
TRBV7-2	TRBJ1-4	ASSLGFSNEKLF
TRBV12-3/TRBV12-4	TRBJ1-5	ASSLSRGVLPQH